Sequencing of this TCR beta chain was carried out in a study of early T cells in non-severe SARS-CoV-2 infection. Study information: Chains from this unsorted whole-blood bulk RNA could not be paired. Broader study findings: Using VDJdb, the matching emphasized anti-spike CD8 responses while missing private and CD4 specificities.

Unique molecular identifier tags were affixed to discrete cDNA molecules. TCRdb ran MiXCR on the 5' RACE reads and lists one entry per CDR3 protein. The sample lists more than 20,000 distinct CDR3 sequences, around 4.5% occurring once. This CDR3 has 13 amino acids. V gave up 4 bases and J gave up 2 bases, with 9 bases separating them. Germline loops: CDR1 MDHEN, CDR2 SYDVKM. The sample holds many counts of this clonotype. Its specificity is not known. Source material: whole blood. The receptor comes from an adult who was a healthcare worker with PCR-confirmed SARS-CoV-2 infection or an uninfected control (not recorded which). V is TRBV28 and J is TRBJ2-7, with D hard to call. CDR3 sequence (DNA): TGTGCCAGCAGTTCGACACCGACCTACGAGCAGTACTTC. Protein: CASSSTPTYEQYF.